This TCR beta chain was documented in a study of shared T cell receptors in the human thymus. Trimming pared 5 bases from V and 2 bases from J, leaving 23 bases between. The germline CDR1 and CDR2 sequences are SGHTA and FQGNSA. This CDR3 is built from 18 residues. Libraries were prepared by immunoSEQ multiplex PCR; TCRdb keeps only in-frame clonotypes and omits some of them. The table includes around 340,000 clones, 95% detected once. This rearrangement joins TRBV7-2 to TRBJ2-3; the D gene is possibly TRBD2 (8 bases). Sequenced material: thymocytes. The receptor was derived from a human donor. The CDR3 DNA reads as TGTGCCAGCAGCCCCCGGACTAGCAGGGGGGGTTACACAGATACGCAGTATTTT. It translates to CASSPRTSRGGYTDTQYF.